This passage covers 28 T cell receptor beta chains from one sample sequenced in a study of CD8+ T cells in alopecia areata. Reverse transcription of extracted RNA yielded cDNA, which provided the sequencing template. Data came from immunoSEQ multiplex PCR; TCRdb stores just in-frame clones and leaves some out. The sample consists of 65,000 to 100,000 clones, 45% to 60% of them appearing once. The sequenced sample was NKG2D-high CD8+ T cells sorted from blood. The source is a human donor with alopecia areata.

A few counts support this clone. The CDR3 DNA is TGTGCCAGCAGCTTCGGACAGGGGGCCTATGGCTACACCTTC. Its protein is CASSFGQGAYGYTF. The chain links TRBV5-4 to TRBJ1-2; 11 bases match TRBD1. With V trimmed by 2 bases and J by 4 bases, 1 base remained unmatched. Looked up from germline, CDR1 is SGHNT and CDR2 is YYREEE (reference sequence). CDR3 length equals 14 residues.

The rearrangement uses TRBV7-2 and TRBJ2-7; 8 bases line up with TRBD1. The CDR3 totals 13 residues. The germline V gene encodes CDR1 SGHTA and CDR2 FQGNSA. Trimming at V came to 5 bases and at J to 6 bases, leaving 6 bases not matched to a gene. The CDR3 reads CASSLLGTGEQYF. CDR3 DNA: TGTGCCAGCAGCCTACTCGGGACAGGCGAGCAGTACTTC.

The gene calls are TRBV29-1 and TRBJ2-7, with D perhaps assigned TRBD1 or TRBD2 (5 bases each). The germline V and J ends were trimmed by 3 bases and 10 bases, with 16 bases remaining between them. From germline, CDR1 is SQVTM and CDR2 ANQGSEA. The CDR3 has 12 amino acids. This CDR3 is CSVDASEGDQYF. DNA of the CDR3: TGCAGCGTTGATGCGTCAGAAGGGGACCAGTACTTC.

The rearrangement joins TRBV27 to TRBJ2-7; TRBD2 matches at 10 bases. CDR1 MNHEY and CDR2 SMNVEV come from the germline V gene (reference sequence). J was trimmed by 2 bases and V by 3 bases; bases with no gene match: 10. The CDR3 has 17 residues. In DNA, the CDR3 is TGTGCCAGCAGTTTCCCTATAGCGGGAGGAACCACCTACGAGCAGTACTTC. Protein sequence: CASSFPIAGGTTYEQYF.

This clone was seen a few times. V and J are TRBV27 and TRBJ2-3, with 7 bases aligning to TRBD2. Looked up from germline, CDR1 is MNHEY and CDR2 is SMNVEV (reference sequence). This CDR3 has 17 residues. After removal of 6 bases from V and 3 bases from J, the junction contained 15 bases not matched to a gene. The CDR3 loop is CASSLAGDPPVTDTQYF. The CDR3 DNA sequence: TGTGCCAGCAGCCTCGCGGGGGATCCCCCGGTAACAGATACGCAGTATTTT.

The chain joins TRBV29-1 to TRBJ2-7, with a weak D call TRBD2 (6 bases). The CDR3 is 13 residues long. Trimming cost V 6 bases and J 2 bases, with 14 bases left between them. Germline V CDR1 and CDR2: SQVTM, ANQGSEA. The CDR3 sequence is CSVGGLGTYEQYF. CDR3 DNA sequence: TGCAGCGTCGGAGGGCTGGGAACCTACGAGCAGTACTTC.

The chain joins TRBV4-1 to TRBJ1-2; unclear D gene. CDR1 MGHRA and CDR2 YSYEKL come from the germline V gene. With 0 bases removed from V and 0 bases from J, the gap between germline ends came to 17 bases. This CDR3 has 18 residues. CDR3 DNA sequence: TGCGCCAGCAGCCAAGACTTGGAGGGTCCCCGTTCTAACTATGGCTACACCTTC. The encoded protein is CASSQDLEGPRSNYGYTF.

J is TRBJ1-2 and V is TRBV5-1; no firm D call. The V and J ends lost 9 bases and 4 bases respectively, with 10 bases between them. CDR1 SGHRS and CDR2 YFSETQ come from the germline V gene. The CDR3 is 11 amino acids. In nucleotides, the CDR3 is TGCGCCATCCAGGAAGGCTATGGCTACACCTTC. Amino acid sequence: CAIQEGYGYTF.

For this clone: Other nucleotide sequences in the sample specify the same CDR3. This CDR3 reads CASSLPGNNEQFF. DNA for the CDR3: TGTGCCAGCAGTTTGCCGGGAAACAATGAGCAGTTCTTC. This sequence joins TRBV28 and TRBJ2-1, with D maybe TRBD2 (5 bases). The CDR3 is made up of 13 amino acids. The V end was cut by 3 bases, the J end by 5 bases, with 8 bases between. Germline CDR1 and CDR2: MDHEN and SYDVKM.

This chain's CDR3 is CAWEGPKNIQYF. CDR3 DNA: TGTGCCTGGGAGGGGCCCAAAAACATTCAGTACTTC. The chain recombines TRBV30 with TRBJ2-4; D assignment may be TRBD1 or TRBD2 (5 bases each). The CDR3 runs 12 residues. Between the trimmed V and J ends, which lost 5 bases and 2 bases, there was a span of 7 bases. The germline gives CDR1 GTSNPN, CDR2 SVGIG (reference sequence). The full variable domain, rest sourced from reference TRBV30 and TRBJ2-4, is SQTIHQWPATLVQPVGSPLSLECTVEGTSNPNLYWYRQAAGRGLQLLFYSVGIGQISSEVPQNLSASRPQDRQFILSSKKLLLSDSGFYLCAWEGPKNIQYFGAGTRLSVL.

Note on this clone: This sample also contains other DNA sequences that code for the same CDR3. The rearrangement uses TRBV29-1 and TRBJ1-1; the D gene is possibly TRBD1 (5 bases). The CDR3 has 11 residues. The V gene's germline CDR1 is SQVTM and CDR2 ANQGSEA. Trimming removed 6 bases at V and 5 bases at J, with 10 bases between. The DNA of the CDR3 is TGCAGCGTCCCCCGGGGGACTGAAGCTTTCTTT. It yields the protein CSVPRGTEAFF. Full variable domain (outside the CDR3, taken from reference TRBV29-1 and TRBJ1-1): SAVISQKPSRDICQRGTSLTIQCQVDSQVTMMFWYRQQPGQSLTLIATANQGSEATYESGFVIDKFPISRPNLTFSTLTVSNMSPEDSSIYLCSVPRGTEAFFGQGTRLTVV.

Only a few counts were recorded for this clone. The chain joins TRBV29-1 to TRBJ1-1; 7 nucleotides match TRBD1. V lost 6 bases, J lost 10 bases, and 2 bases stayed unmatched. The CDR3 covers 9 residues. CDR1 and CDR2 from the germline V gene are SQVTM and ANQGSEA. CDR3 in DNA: TGCAGCGTGCAGGGGGGAGCTTTCTTT. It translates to CSVQGGAFF.

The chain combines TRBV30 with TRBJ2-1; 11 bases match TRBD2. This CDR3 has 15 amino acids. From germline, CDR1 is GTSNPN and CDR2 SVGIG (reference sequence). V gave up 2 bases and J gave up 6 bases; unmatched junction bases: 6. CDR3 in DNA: TGTGCCTGGAGTTTTAGCGGGAGGGCCCTCAATGAGCAGTTCTTC. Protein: CAWSFSGRALNEQFF.

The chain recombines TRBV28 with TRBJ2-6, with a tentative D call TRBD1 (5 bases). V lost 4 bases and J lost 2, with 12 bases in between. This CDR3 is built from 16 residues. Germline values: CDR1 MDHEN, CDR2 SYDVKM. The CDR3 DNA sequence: TGTGCCAGCAGTTCCCTGACAGAAACTGGGGCCAACGTCCTGACTTTC. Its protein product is CASSSLTETGANVLTF.

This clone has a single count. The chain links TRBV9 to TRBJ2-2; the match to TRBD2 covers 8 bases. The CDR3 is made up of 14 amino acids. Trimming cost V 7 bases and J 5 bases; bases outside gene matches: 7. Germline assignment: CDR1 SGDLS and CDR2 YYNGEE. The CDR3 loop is CASQRGQETGELFF. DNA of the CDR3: TGTGCCAGCCAGCGGGGGCAAGAAACCGGGGAGCTGTTTTTT.

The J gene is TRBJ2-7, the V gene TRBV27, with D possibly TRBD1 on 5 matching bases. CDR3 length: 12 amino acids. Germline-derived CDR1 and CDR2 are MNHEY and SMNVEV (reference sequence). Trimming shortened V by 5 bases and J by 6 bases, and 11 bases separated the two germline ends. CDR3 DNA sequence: TGTGCCAGCAGTCCTCAGGGCACCGAGCAGTACTTC. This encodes CASSPQGTEQYF.

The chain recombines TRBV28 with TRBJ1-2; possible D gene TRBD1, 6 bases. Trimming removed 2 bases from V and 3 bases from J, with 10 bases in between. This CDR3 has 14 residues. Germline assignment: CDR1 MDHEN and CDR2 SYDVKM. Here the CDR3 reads CASSLGEGDYGYTF. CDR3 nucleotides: TGTGCCAGCAGTTTAGGGGAGGGGGACTATGGCTACACCTTC.

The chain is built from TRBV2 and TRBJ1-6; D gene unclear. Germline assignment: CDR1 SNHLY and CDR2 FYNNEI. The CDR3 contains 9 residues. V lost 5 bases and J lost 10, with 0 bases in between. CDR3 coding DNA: TGTGCCAGCAGTTCACCCCTCCACTTT. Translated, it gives CASSSPLHF.

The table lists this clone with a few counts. DNA for the CDR3: TGTGCCAGCAGTGTTATAGCGGGAGTTGGAAATGAGCAGTTCTTC. Amino acid sequence: CASSVIAGVGNEQFF. J is TRBJ2-1 and V is TRBV2, with 9 bases that match TRBD2. The J segment lost 7 bases and the V segment lost 4 bases, leaving 8 bases of the junction unmatched. Germline V CDR1 and CDR2: SNHLY, FYNNEI. The CDR3 is made up of 15 amino acids.

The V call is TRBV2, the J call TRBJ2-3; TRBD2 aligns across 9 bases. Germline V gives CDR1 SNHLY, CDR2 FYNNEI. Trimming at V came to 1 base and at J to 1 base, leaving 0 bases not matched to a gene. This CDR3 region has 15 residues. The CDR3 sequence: CASSEGTSGTDTQYF. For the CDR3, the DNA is TGTGCCAGCAGTGAAGGGACTAGCGGCACAGATACGCAGTATTTT.

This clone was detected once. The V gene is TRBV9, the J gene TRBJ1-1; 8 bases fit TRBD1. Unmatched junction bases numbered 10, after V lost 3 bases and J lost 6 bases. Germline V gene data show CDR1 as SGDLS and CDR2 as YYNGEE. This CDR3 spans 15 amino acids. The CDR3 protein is CASSGENARGPEAFF. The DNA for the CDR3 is TGTGCCAGCAGCGGCGAAAACGCCAGGGGGCCTGAAGCTTTCTTT.

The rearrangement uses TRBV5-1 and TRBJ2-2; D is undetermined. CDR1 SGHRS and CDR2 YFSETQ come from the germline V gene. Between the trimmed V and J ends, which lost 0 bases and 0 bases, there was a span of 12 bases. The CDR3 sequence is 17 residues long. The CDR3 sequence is CASSLEGPASNTGELFF. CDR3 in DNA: TGCGCCAGCAGCTTGGAAGGTCCGGCCTCGAACACCGGGGAGCTGTTTTTT.

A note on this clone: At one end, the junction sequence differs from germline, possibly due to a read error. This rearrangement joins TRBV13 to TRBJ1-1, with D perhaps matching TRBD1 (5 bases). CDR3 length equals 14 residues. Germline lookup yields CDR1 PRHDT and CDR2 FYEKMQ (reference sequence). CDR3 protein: CASSLGTGRTEAFF. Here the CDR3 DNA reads TGTGCCAGCAGCCTAGGGACCGGGCGCACTGAAGCTTTCTTT.

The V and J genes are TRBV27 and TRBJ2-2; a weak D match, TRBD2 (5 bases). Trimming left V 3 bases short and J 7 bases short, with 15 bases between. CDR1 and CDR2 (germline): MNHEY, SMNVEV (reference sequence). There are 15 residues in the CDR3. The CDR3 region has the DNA TGTGCCAGCAGTTTGGAATCCGGGGTTGGCGGGGAGCTGTTTTTT. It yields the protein CASSLESGVGGELFF.

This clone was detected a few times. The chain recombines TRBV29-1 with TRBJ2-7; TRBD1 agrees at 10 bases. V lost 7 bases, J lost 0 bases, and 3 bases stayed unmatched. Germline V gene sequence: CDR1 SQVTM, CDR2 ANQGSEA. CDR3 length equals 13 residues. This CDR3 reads CSARQGASYEQYF. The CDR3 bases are TGCAGCGCTAGACAGGGGGCCTCCTACGAGCAGTACTTC.

Here the CDR3 reads CASSFGQVTYEQYF. As DNA, the CDR3 is TGTGCCAGCAGTTTCGGGCAGGTGACCTACGAGCAGTACTTC. This rearrangement joins TRBV28 to TRBJ2-7; D is ambiguous. V lost 3 bases and J lost 2, with 11 bases in between. CDR3 size: 14 residues. In germline, CDR1 is MDHEN, CDR2 SYDVKM.

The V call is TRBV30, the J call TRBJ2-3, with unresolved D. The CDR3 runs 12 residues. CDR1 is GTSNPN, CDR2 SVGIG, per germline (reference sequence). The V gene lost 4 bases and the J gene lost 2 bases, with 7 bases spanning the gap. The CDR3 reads CAWKQSTDTQYF. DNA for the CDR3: TGTGCCTGGAAGCAGTCCACAGATACGCAGTATTTT.

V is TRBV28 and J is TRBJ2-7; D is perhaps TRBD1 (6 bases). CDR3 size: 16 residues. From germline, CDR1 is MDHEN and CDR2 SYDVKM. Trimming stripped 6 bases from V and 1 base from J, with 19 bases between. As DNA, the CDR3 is TGTGCCAGCAGCCCACCACTCTCAGGGGAATCCTACGAGCAGTACTTC. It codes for CASSPPLSGESYEQYF.